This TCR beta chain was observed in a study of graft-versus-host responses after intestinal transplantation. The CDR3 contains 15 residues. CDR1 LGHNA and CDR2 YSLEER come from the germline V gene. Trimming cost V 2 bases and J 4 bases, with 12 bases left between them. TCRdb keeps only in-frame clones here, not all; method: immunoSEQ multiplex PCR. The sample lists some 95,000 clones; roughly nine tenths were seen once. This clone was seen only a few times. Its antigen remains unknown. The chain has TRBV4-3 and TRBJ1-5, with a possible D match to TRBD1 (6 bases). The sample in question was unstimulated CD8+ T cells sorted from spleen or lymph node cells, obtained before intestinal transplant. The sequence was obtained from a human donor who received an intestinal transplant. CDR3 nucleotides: TGCGCCAGCAGCCAATACGGGGGGCAAAATCAGCCCCAGCATTTT. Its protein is CASSQYGGQNQPQHF.